This TCR beta chain was captured by sequencing in a study of human T cells and chemical hapten exposure. Background on the study: There were weekly diphenylcyclopropenone doses to the scalp for patients throughout the roughly 24-week study. Variability of per-sample TCR yields stemmed mainly from small differences in pooled library volume.

The sample holds a few counts of this clonotype. What it binds is not known. The time point is: patch test 1, 2 weeks after DPC sensitization. Treatment of the sample: therapeutic diphenylcyclopropenone sensitization with weekly scalp DPC. Donors were 18 to 70-year-old alopecia patients suitable for DPC. Germline trimming cut 3 bases from V and 3 bases from J; bases unmatched to any gene: 6. The CDR3 is 15 residues long. CDR1 is PRHDT, CDR2 FYEKMQ, per germline (reference sequence). TCRdb passed the RACE reads through MiXCR, listing each CDR3 protein once. The sample holds under 200,000 distinct CDR3 sequences; approximately 14% are singletons and the top ten take about 1.7%. Broader study findings: TCRs exceeding 1 in 1000 frequency stayed unchanged with DPC sensitization.

Sequenced here: whole blood, sampled in connection with sensitization to the hapten diphenylcyclopropenone (DPC). The genes are TRBV13 and TRBJ2-7; 9 bases are shared with TRBD1. This TCR was recovered from a woman aged 25 to 39 with alopecia areata. Some clones in this sample may be carry-over from other donors' samples. In DNA form, the CDR3 reads TGTGCCAGCAGCTTTGTGGGACAGGGAAGCTACGAGCAGTACTTC. This sequence encodes CASSFVGQGSYEQYF.